This TCR beta chain was observed in a study of blood T cell repertoires in COVID-19. In the study's own analysis: The assay estimated nucleated cells by amplifying reference gene primers. Sequenced by immunoSEQ multiplex PCR; TCRdb stores in-frame clones only, minus some. The V and J calls and clone size are taken from that table; D and trimming were inferred from the DNA. The data contain fewer than 95,000 clones, 72% of them seen just once; the ten biggest clones take up around 14%. V lost 1 base and J 0 bases, leaving 15 bases between the germline ends. CDR1 and CDR2 from the germline V gene are MGHRA and YSYEKL. There are 17 residues in the CDR3.

The source material was peripheral blood. This receptor was taken from a woman of 80 years or more with acute or convalescent COVID-19. V is TRBV4-1 and J is TRBJ1-1; D may be TRBD1 (5 bases). The CDR3 is CASSQVSTGDMNTEAFF. DNA for the CDR3: TGCGCCAGCAGCCAAGTGAGCACAGGAGACATGAACACTGAAGCTTTCTTT.